These 18 T cell receptor beta chains were sequenced from one sample in a study of blood T cell repertoires in COVID-19. Clones were sequenced by immunoSEQ multiplex PCR, and TCRdb holds only the in-frame ones, with some missing. Of some 270,000 clones listed, 80% to 90% are singletons. Sequences were obtained from PBMCs or T cells enriched from blood (not recorded which). The receptors were gathered from a woman in her fifties or sixties who had been exposed to COVID-19.

V usage is TRBV19 and J usage is TRBJ2-5, with D perhaps TRBD2 (6 bases). The V gene's germline CDR1 is LNHDA and CDR2 SQIVND (reference sequence). This CDR3 has 16 residues. Trimming took 6 bases from V and 3 from J, leaving 20 bases between them. The chain's CDR3 is CASSPGRSGGKETQYF. CDR3 coding DNA: TGTGCCAGTAGCCCGGGACGGTCAGGAGGGAAAGAGACCCAGTACTTC.

J is TRBJ1-5 and V is TRBV7-9; weak D call: TRBD1 (5 bases). The V end lost 6 bases, the J end lost 4 bases, and 10 bases lay between the germline ends. Germline V gene sequence: CDR1 SEHNR, CDR2 FQNEAQ (reference sequence). The CDR3 consists of 13 residues. The CDR3: CASSIKGNQPQHF. The CDR3 DNA follows: TGTGCCAGCAGTATAAAGGGGAATCAGCCCCAGCATTTT.

The genes are TRBV7-6 and TRBJ2-2; a possible D gene is TRBD2 (6 bases). V lost 1 base and J lost 7, with 7 bases in between. This CDR3 has 13 amino acids. Germline assignment: CDR1 SGHVS and CDR2 FNYEAQ. The CDR3 protein is CASSLGGDGELFF. CDR3 DNA sequence: TGTGCCAGCAGCTTAGGGGGGGACGGGGAGCTGTTTTTT.

The V and J genes are TRBV19 and TRBJ2-7; 9 bases fit TRBD1. The CDR3 sequence is 14 residues long. Germline V gene sequence: CDR1 LNHDA, CDR2 SQIVND (reference sequence). Losses at the gene ends were 5 bases for V and 3 bases for J; bases not matched to a gene: 5. The CDR3 region is CASSHRTGVYEQYF. The DNA for the CDR3 is TGTGCCAGTAGTCATCGGACAGGGGTCTACGAGCAGTACTTC.

Comment on this clone: At the DNA level, this CDR3 is encoded by other sequences in the same sample as well. The chain has TRBV18 and TRBJ1-1; tentative D call: TRBD1 (6 bases). V was trimmed by 2 bases and J by 2 bases, leaving 9 bases between them. Germline CDR1 reads KGHSH; CDR2 reads LQKENI. CDR3 length: 14 amino acids. The CDR3, as DNA: TGTGCCAGCTCACCAGGGGGGGCAAACACTGAAGCTTTCTTT. Translation gives CASSPGGANTEAFF. The variable domain in full, with the rest retrieved from reference TRBV18 and TRBJ1-1, is NAGVMQNPRHLVRRRGQEARLRCSPMKGHSHVYWYRQLPEEGLKFMVYLQKENIIDESGMPKERFSAEFPKEGPSILRIQQVVRGDSAAYFCASSPGGANTEAFFGQGTRLTVV.

V usage is TRBV5-6 and J usage is TRBJ1-2, with D maybe TRBD1 (6 bases). This CDR3 is 13 amino acids long. V dropped 0 bases and J dropped 6 bases, with 9 bases sitting between them. Germline-derived CDR1 and CDR2 are SGHDT and YYEEEE. Here the CDR3 DNA reads TGTGCCAGCAGCTTGGACAGGGTAGATGGCTACACCTTC. This gives the protein CASSLDRVDGYTF.

The chain carries TRBV28 and TRBJ2-1; D ambiguous. The V end was cut by 2 bases, the J end by 5 bases, with 10 bases between. Germline V gives CDR1 MDHEN, CDR2 SYDVKM. The CDR3 sequence is 14 residues long. CDR3 bases: TGTGCCAGCAGTTTACCGGGTTGGGACAATGAGCAGTTCTTC. It codes for CASSLPGWDNEQFF.

The V call is TRBV14, the J call TRBJ2-5; a weak D match, TRBD2 (5 bases). The CDR3 runs to 14 residues. V lost 4 bases and J 4 bases, leaving 13 bases between the germline ends. Germline CDR1 is SGHDN and CDR2 is FVKESK. The chain's CDR3 is CASSRPSSGETQYF. CDR3 DNA: TGTGCCAGCAGCCGCCCTAGCAGTGGAGAGACCCAGTACTTC.

In this sample, this clone turned up a few times. The chain couples TRBV10-1 to TRBJ2-1; 9 bases are a match to TRBD1. Looked up from germline, CDR1 is WNHNN and CDR2 is SYGVQD (reference sequence). V was clipped by 6 bases and J by 2 bases; unmatched bases: 8. This CDR3 comprises 16 residues. CDR3 bases: TGCGCCAGCAGCGCTCTGGGGACAGGGACCTACAATGAGCAGTTCTTC. Amino acid sequence: CASSALGTGTYNEQFF.

The V gene is TRBV7-2, the J gene TRBJ1-1, with TRBD1 matching 8 bases. The CDR3 runs 14 residues. Germline values: CDR1 SGHTA, CDR2 FQGNSA. With V trimmed by 1 base and J by 4 bases, 2 bases remained unmatched. In DNA form, the CDR3 reads TGTGCCAGCAGCTTAGGGACAGGGCGCACTGAAGCTTTCTTT. It codes for CASSLGTGRTEAFF.

The chain joins TRBV7-8 to TRBJ2-3; D may be TRBD2 (5 bases). Per germline, CDR1 SGHVS and CDR2 FQNEAQ. V was cut by 1 base and J by 11 bases, with 13 bases left in between. CDR3 length: 13 amino acids. In DNA form, the CDR3 reads TGTGCCAGCAGCTTAGGCGGAGGCTTTTGGCAGTATTTT. Translating it yields CASSLGGGFWQYF.

V and J are TRBV7-9 and TRBJ2-2; tentatively, D is TRBD1 (6 bases). CDR1 is SEHNR and CDR2 is FQNEAQ in the germline V gene (reference sequence). Trimming cost V 2 bases and J 0 bases, with 10 bases left between them. CDR3 size: 16 residues. The DNA of the CDR3 is TGTGCCAGCAGCTTACTGACAGGCGCGAACACCGGGGAGCTGTTTTTT. This encodes CASSLLTGANTGELFF.

The gene calls are TRBV9 and TRBJ2-1, with TRBD2 matching over 16 bases. The CDR3 length is 15 residues. The V gene end was trimmed by 3 bases and the J gene end by 9 bases; junction bases not matched to a gene: 3. Germline CDR1 SGDLS, CDR2 YYNGEE. CDR3 nucleotides: TGTGCCAGCAGCGAGGGGACTAGCGGGGGGGTTGAGCAGTTCTTC. Protein product: CASSEGTSGGVEQFF.

Only one count was recorded for this clone. The chain combines TRBV7-2 with TRBJ1-5, with D possibly being TRBD1 (6 bases). Trimming pared 5 bases from V and 7 bases from J, leaving 15 bases between. CDR3 length: 14 residues. CDR1 and CDR2 (germline): SGHTA, FQGNSA. The CDR3: CASSPGRQGQPQHF. Here the CDR3 DNA reads TGTGCCAGCAGCCCGGGTCGTCAGGGGCAGCCCCAGCATTTT.

This clone has a handful of counts. This sample includes further DNA sequences coding for the same CDR3. The DNA of the CDR3 is TGCGCCAGCAGCCCGGCGGGATCCGATACGCAGTATTTT. It encodes CASSPAGSDTQYF. This chain uses TRBV5-1 with TRBJ2-3; D is possibly TRBD2 (6 bases). Per the germline V gene, CDR1 is SGHRS and CDR2 is YFSETQ. The V and J ends lost 4 bases and 6 bases respectively, with 12 bases between them. CDR3 length: 13 amino acids.

CDR3 nucleotide sequence: TGTGCCAGCAGCTTAGCGGGGCTGACCGTCTCCTACGAGCAGTACTTC. Its translation: CASSLAGLTVSYEQYF. V is TRBV7-9 and J is TRBJ2-7; TRBD1 is a possible D gene (5 bases). The CDR3 extends over 16 amino acids. Germline CDR1 reads SEHNR; CDR2 reads FQNEAQ (reference sequence). Trimming took off 0 bases at V and 0 bases at J, with 12 bases between the two ends.

Worth noting for this clone: Other DNA sequences in the sample encode the same CDR3. V usage is TRBV12-3 or TRBV12-4 and J usage is TRBJ1-1; D ambiguous. The V end was cut by 2 bases, the J end by 5 bases, with 9 bases between. The CDR3 is made up of 13 amino acids. For the CDR3, the DNA is TGTGCCAGCAGTTTACCACCGGGGACTGAAGCTTTCTTT. The encoded protein is CASSLPPGTEAFF.

About this clone itself: The sample has other DNA sequences that encode this CDR3 too. The rearrangement joins TRBV18 to TRBJ1-1; D perhaps matches TRBD1 (5 bases). CDR1 is KGHSH, CDR2 LQKENI, per germline. V lost 2 bases and J 0 bases, leaving 7 bases between the germline ends. The CDR3 loop spans 14 amino acids. The CDR3 nucleotides are TGTGCCAGCTCACCAACAGGCATGAACACTGAAGCTTTCTTT. Amino acids: CASSPTGMNTEAFF. Combining the CDR3 with reference TRBV18 and TRBJ1-1 gives the whole variable domain NAGVMQNPRHLVRRRGQEARLRCSPMKGHSHVYWYRQLPEEGLKFMVYLQKENIIDESGMPKERFSAEFPKEGPSILRIQQVVRGDSAAYFCASSPTGMNTEAFFGQGTRLTVV.